This entry lists 13 T cell receptor beta chains sequenced from one sample in a study of CD8 T cells in ankylosing spondylitis. Study-wide points: Typical of ankylosing spondylitis blood, it appeared, was a TCR beta motif of roughly eight highly homologous variants.

TCRdb redid the calling of the 5' RACE reads with MiXCR, one entry per CDR3 protein. The sample has more than 600,000 distinct CDR3 sequences, 15% to 20% seen once. The antigens of these receptors remain unknown. The sequenced material came from blood, either unsorted or a sorted T cell fraction (not recorded which). The receptors were sampled from a male donor with ankylosing spondylitis.

This sequence joins TRBV5-1 and TRBJ2-7; 8 bases fit TRBD2. Germline assignment: CDR1 SGHRS and CDR2 YFSETQ. V lost 4 bases and J lost 7; bases outside the gene matches: 7. CDR3 size: 13 residues. The DNA of the CDR3 is TGCGCCAGCAGCCCCGGGGGGGTTCGGGAGCAGTACTTC. This gives the protein CASSPGGVREQYF.

This chain uses TRBV10-3 with TRBJ2-3; 10 bases are shared with TRBD2. Germline V gives CDR1 ENHRY, CDR2 SYGVKD. The CDR3 extends over 17 amino acids. V shed 8 bases and J 4 bases; nucleotides not matched to a gene: 15. The CDR3 reads CAIRASGGAFGSDTQYF. In nucleotides, the CDR3 is TGTGCCATCCGTGCGAGCGGGGGGGCCTTTGGTTCAGATACGCAGTATTTT.

The chain combines TRBV5-1 with TRBJ1-2; tentatively, D is TRBD1 (6 bases). The CDR3 length is 16 residues. Trimming left V 4 bases short and J 2 bases short, with 18 bases between. From germline, CDR1 is SGHRS and CDR2 YFSETQ. For the CDR3, the DNA is TGCGCCAGCAGCCTAGACCCAAAACAGGGAAACTATGGCTACACCTTC. Protein product: CASSLDPKQGNYGYTF.

This clonotype was recorded a few times. The chain carries TRBV29-1 and TRBJ2-1, with 11 bases aligning to TRBD2. V shed 3 bases, J shed 5 bases, and the junction held 12 bases outside the gene matches. The CDR3 loop spans 17 amino acids. The germline gives CDR1 SQVTM, CDR2 ANQGSEA. This CDR3 is CSVEGEITSGRDNEQFF. The CDR3 nucleotides are TGCAGCGTTGAGGGTGAAATCACTAGCGGGAGAGACAATGAGCAGTTCTTC.

This clonotype was picked up a small number of times. This rearrangement joins TRBV4-2 to TRBJ2-1; TRBD2 aligns across 8 bases. Germline trimming cut 0 bases from V and 9 bases from J; bases unmatched to any gene: 7. This CDR3 region has 15 residues. Looked up from germline, CDR1 is LGHNA and CDR2 is YNFKEQ. CDR3 sequence reads: CASSQDWGLVSEQFF. The CDR3 nucleotides are TGTGCCAGCAGCCAAGATTGGGGACTAGTGAGTGAGCAGTTCTTC.

CDR3 residues: CASSLGQIHNSPLHF. The DNA of the CDR3 is TGTGCCAGCAGCTTGGGACAGATCCATAATTCACCCCTCCACTTT. The chain employs TRBV7-6 and TRBJ1-6; 7 bases are shared with TRBD1. With 3 bases clipped from V and 5 bases from J, the junction kept 4 bases outside the gene matches. The CDR3 sequence is 15 residues long. The germline V gene encodes CDR1 SGHVS and CDR2 FNYEAQ.

The CDR3 sequence is CASSLRRGGGELFF. CDR3 coding DNA: TGTGCCAGCAGCCTTAGGCGGGGCGGCGGGGAGCTGTTTTTT. The chain combines TRBV12-3 or TRBV12-4 with TRBJ2-2; D possibly corresponds to TRBD2 (6 bases). V was pared by 6 bases and J by 7 bases, with 15 bases between. CDR3 length: 14 residues.

The J gene is TRBJ2-3, the V gene TRBV7-9; the D call may be TRBD1 or TRBD2 (5 bases each). The CDR3 runs 16 residues. Trimming removed 5 bases from V and 1 base from J, with 16 bases in between. Germline V CDR1 and CDR2: SEHNR, FQNEAQ (reference sequence). The CDR3, as DNA: TGTGCCAGCAGCCCGAGGGGTGTAGGGGGCACAGATACGCAGTATTTT. Amino acid sequence: CASSPRGVGGTDTQYF.

CDR3 amino acids: CASSATQGNEQFF. The CDR3 nucleotides read TGTGCCAGTAGTGCCACACAGGGAAATGAGCAGTTCTTC. The V gene is TRBV19, the J gene TRBJ2-1; tentative D call: TRBD1 (6 bases). Germline loops: CDR1 LNHDA, CDR2 SQIVND (reference sequence). With 5 bases removed from V and 7 bases from J, the gap between germline ends came to 12 bases. The CDR3 extends over 13 amino acids.

J is TRBJ2-7 and V is TRBV20-1; 8 nucleotides agree with TRBD1. This CDR3 has 12 amino acids. The V gene's germline CDR1 is DFQATT and CDR2 SNEGSKA (reference sequence). After removal of 1 base from V and 6 bases from J, the junction contained 2 bases not matched to a gene. As DNA, the CDR3 is TGCAGTGCTAGAGGGCAGGGGGCCGAGCAGTACTTC. This encodes CSARGQGAEQYF.

This clonotype was seen only a few times. The chain has TRBV3-1 and TRBJ2-2; D not resolved. The ends were cut back, 1 base at V and 1 base at J, with 10 bases in the middle. The germline V gene encodes CDR1 LGHDT and CDR2 YNNKEL (reference sequence). The length of the CDR3 is 16 residues. Here the CDR3 reads CASSQVRQKNTGELFF. DNA for the CDR3: TGTGCCAGCAGCCAAGTACGGCAGAAGAACACCGGGGAGCTGTTTTTT.

In this sample, this clonotype turned up a few times. The V and J genes are TRBV5-1 and TRBJ2-1; weak D call: TRBD2 (6 bases). V was shortened by 2 bases and J by 0 bases, with 9 bases between the two germline ends. This CDR3 spans 15 amino acids. Looked up from germline, CDR1 is SGHRS and CDR2 is YFSETQ. The CDR3 loop reads CASSFMGGSYNEQFF. DNA for the CDR3: TGCGCCAGCAGCTTTATGGGGGGCTCCTACAATGAGCAGTTCTTC.

The rearrangement links TRBV6-2 or TRBV6-3 to TRBJ2-2; 10 nucleotides line up with TRBD2. This CDR3 region has 20 residues. V shed 7 bases and J 6 bases; nucleotides not matched to a gene: 23. Germline CDR1 MNHEY, CDR2 SVGEGT. The chain's CDR3 is CASTPLWLGLAGDRPGELFF. CDR3 coding DNA: TGTGCCAGCACCCCCCTATGGCTCGGGCTAGCGGGAGATAGGCCCGGGGAGCTGTTTTTT.